The next 25 T cell receptor beta chains were all read from a single sample in a study of Ad26.COV2.S vaccination and SARS-CoV-2 variants. The method was immunoSEQ multiplex PCR; TCRdb's version includes in-frame clones alone and lacks a portion of them. The data show 250,000 or so clones, with about 83% seen just once and less than 3.5% held by the top ten. Stated treatment: some 19 received Ad26.COV2.S at low or high dose, single or two shots; about 5 received placebo; per-sample allocation not given. All samples were drawn on day 63, counting from the first vaccine or placebo injection. Sequences were derived from peripheral blood, sampled in a trial of Ad26.COV2.S vaccine versus placebo. These receptors were taken from a person between 18 and 60 years old who received the Ad26.COV2.S COVID-19 vaccine or a placebo.

The count of this clone is one. The chain carries TRBV5-1 and TRBJ2-7; D unclear. CDR1 is SGHRS and CDR2 is YFSETQ in the germline V gene. V lost 1 base, J lost 0 bases, and 5 bases lay in between. The CDR3 totals 13 residues. Here the CDR3 DNA reads TGCGCCAGCAGCTTGCAGAGCTCCTACGAGCAGTACTTC. Protein: CASSLQSSYEQYF.

This rearrangement joins TRBV24-1 to TRBJ2-1; weak D call: TRBD2 (5 bases). Germline V CDR1 and CDR2: KGHDR, SFDVKD. The CDR3 is 16 amino acids. V dropped 2 bases and J dropped 3 bases, with 13 bases sitting between them. The CDR3 region is CATSDYKAEHYNEQFF. The CDR3 DNA follows: TGTGCCACCAGTGATTATAAAGCGGAACACTACAATGAGCAGTTCTTC.

V gene TRBV18 combines with J gene TRBJ1-4; 9 bases line up with TRBD1. Germline CDR1 reads KGHSH; CDR2 reads LQKENI. The junction had 3 bases not matched to a gene; V was cut back by 2 bases and J by 8 bases. The CDR3 consists of 14 residues. The chain's CDR3 is CASSPGTGFEKLFF. The CDR3 DNA reads as TGTGCCAGCTCACCAGGGACAGGGTTCGAAAAACTGTTTTTT.

J is TRBJ1-2 and V is TRBV6-5; D perhaps matches TRBD1 (6 bases). The V end was cut by 8 bases, the J end by 4 bases, with 20 bases between. The CDR3 has 15 residues. Germline CDR1 and CDR2: MNHEY and SVGAGI. CDR3 sequence: CASRGSVRGSYGYTF. The CDR3, as DNA: TGTGCCAGCCGCGGGTCCGTCAGGGGATCCTATGGCTACACCTTC.

The chain carries TRBV12-3 or TRBV12-4 and TRBJ1-1; tentatively, D is TRBD1 (5 bases). V lost 5 bases to trimming and J lost 2 bases, with 6 bases between them. This CDR3 has 12 residues. DNA of the CDR3: TGTGCCAGCAGTCGGACAAACACTGAAGCTTTCTTT. Translating gives CASSRTNTEAFF.

This clone was counted a single time. The V and J genes are TRBV7-2 and TRBJ1-5; D not certain. Germline V gene data show CDR1 as SGHTA and CDR2 as FQGNSA. This CDR3 is built from 15 residues. V lost 3 bases and J 3 bases, leaving 12 bases between the germline ends. The chain's CDR3 is CASSLATAYNQPQHF. CDR3 nucleotides: TGTGCCAGCAGCTTGGCCACGGCCTACAATCAGCCCCAGCATTTT.

The chain couples TRBV5-1 to TRBJ1-4, with 8 bases identical to TRBD1. Germline V CDR1 and CDR2: SGHRS, YFSETQ. This CDR3 contains 18 residues. V shed 3 bases, J shed 0 bases, and the junction held 10 bases outside the gene matches. CDR3 DNA sequence: TGCGCCAGCAGCTCCCCAGGGGGCACGATCGCAACTAATGAAAAACTGTTTTTT. Translated: CASSSPGGTIATNEKLFF.

J is TRBJ1-6 and V is TRBV4-3, with D hard to call. The CDR3 loop spans 17 amino acids. Germline CDR1 is LGHNA and CDR2 is YSLEER. V was shortened by 0 bases and J by 0 bases, with 9 bases between the two germline ends. CDR3 sequence (DNA): TGCGCCAGCAGCCAAGACGAGTACAACTCCTATAATTCACCCCTCCACTTT. Residues: CASSQDEYNSYNSPLHF.

J is TRBJ1-6 and V is TRBV28; no reliable D call. This CDR3 is 14 amino acids long. Germline V gene data show CDR1 as MDHEN and CDR2 as SYDVKM. V lost 5 bases and J 6 bases, leaving 11 bases between the germline ends. The CDR3 DNA sequence: TGTGCCAGCAGTAGCCGGGGAGGTAATTCACCCCTCCACTTT. Amino acids: CASSSRGGNSPLHF.

The chain carries TRBV2 and TRBJ1-1, with 7 positions matching TRBD1. The CDR3 length is 14 residues. The germline V gene encodes CDR1 SNHLY and CDR2 FYNNEI. J gave up 4 bases and V 7 bases, and 9 bases lay outside the gene matches. In nucleotides, the CDR3 is TGTGCCAGCACACCTGAACAGGGGTTCACTGAAGCTTTCTTT. This sequence encodes CASTPEQGFTEAFF. Using reference TRBV2 and TRBJ1-1 for the parts outside the CDR3, the full variable domain is EPEVTQTPSHQVTQMGQEVILRCVPISNHLYFYWYRQILGQKVEFLVSFYNNEISEKSEIFDDQFSVERPDGSNFTLKIRSTKLEDSAMYFCASTPEQGFTEAFFGQGTRLTVV.

This clone was observed once. The chain combines TRBV14 with TRBJ1-1, with 7 positions matching TRBD1. The trim removed 6 bases at V and 0 bases at J, leaving 1 base unmatched. CDR1 is SGHDN and CDR2 is FVKESK in the germline V gene. The CDR3 has 13 amino acids. CDR3 loop: CASRQGLNTEAFF. CDR3 coding DNA: TGTGCCAGCAGACAGGGGTTGAACACTGAAGCTTTCTTT.

J is TRBJ2-1 and V is TRBV4-3; D is perhaps TRBD2 (6 bases). Trimming shortened V by 0 bases and J by 2 bases, and 20 bases separated the two germline ends. The CDR3 spans 19 residues. CDR1 is LGHNA and CDR2 is YSLEER in the germline V gene. CDR3 in DNA: TGCGCCAGCAGCCAAGAACTAGCCGCCCCTCCTAGGACCTACAATGAGCAGTTCTTC. Residues: CASSQELAAPPRTYNEQFF.

This clone turned up a few times. V usage is TRBV7-2 and J usage is TRBJ1-1; D perhaps matches TRBD1 (5 bases). Trimming left V 7 bases short and J 1 base short, with 19 bases between. This CDR3 is built from 16 residues. The germline V gene has CDR1 SGHTA and CDR2 FQGNSA. The CDR3 reads CASIEGQGSGNTEAFF. The CDR3 DNA sequence: TGTGCCAGCATCGAGGGCCAGGGTTCTGGGAACACTGAAGCTTTCTTT.

This clone has just one count. V is TRBV30 and J is TRBJ1-4, with D hard to call. The CDR3 contains 15 residues. Between the trimmed V and J ends, which lost 0 bases and 7 bases, there was a span of 15 bases. The germline V gene encodes CDR1 GTSNPN and CDR2 SVGIG (reference sequence). The CDR3 here is CAWSVQRDKIEKLFF. DNA for the CDR3: TGTGCCTGGAGTGTACAAAGGGATAAAATTGAAAAACTGTTTTTT.

The chain employs TRBV7-8 and TRBJ2-1; D unresolved. V shed 7 bases and J shed 3 bases, with 10 bases lying between them. The CDR3 length is 13 residues. Germline CDR1 SGHVS, CDR2 FQNEAQ. The CDR3 here is CASTEEHYNEQFF. CDR3 bases: TGTGCCAGCACCGAGGAGCACTACAATGAGCAGTTCTTC. The full variable domain, rest sourced from reference TRBV7-8 and TRBJ2-1, is GAGVSQSPRYKVAKRGQDVALRCDPISGHVSLFWYQQALGQGPEFLTYFQNEAQLDKSGLPSDRFFAERPEGSVSTLKIQRTQQEDSAVYLCASTEEHYNEQFFGPGTRLTVL.

The gene calls are TRBV7-2 and TRBJ1-1; D unresolved. The CDR3 runs to 13 residues. V lost 5 bases, J lost 0 bases, and 7 bases lay in between. Germline CDR1 SGHTA, CDR2 FQGNSA. CDR3 nucleotide sequence: TGTGCCAGCAGCAATTACATGAACACTGAAGCTTTCTTT. Residues: CASSNYMNTEAFF.

This chain uses TRBV19 with TRBJ2-3; possibly TRBD2 for D (6 bases). Germline CDR1 reads LNHDA; CDR2 reads SQIVND (reference sequence). The CDR3 is made up of 14 amino acids. Trimming left V 5 bases short and J 0 bases short, with 9 bases between. The CDR3 loop reads CASSRGTSTDTQYF. Written as DNA, the CDR3 is TGTGCCAGTAGTCGTGGGACTAGCACAGATACGCAGTATTTT.

This chain joins TRBV3-1 (or the pseudogene TRBV3-2) and TRBJ1-5; 7 positions match TRBD1. The CDR3 has 15 residues. J gave up 5 bases and V 2 bases, and 6 bases lay outside the gene matches. Per the germline V gene, CDR1 is LGHDT and CDR2 is YNNKEL (reference sequence). CDR3: CASSQSGTEDQPQHF. The CDR3 DNA reads as TGTGCCAGCAGCCAATCCGGGACAGAAGATCAGCCCCAGCATTTT.

The genes are TRBV2 and TRBJ2-7; D ambiguous. CDR1 is SNHLY and CDR2 is FYNNEI in the germline V gene. The V end lost 1 base, the J end lost 4 bases, and 2 bases lay between the germline ends. This CDR3 contains 11 residues. The CDR3 region has the DNA TGTGCCAGCAGTGAAGGGTACGAGCAGTACGTC. Its translation: CASSEGYEQYV.

There are a few counts of this clone. This chain uses TRBV6-4 with TRBJ2-2; no firm D call. Trimming removed 0 bases from V and 1 base from J, with 6 bases in between. The CDR3 extends over 15 amino acids. From germline, CDR1 is MRHNA and CDR2 SNTAGT. The chain's CDR3 is CASSDSIGNTGELFF. The CDR3 DNA sequence: TGTGCCAGCAGTGACTCGATCGGGAACACCGGGGAGCTGTTTTTT.

The chain carries TRBV4-3 and TRBJ1-1; tentative D call: TRBD1 (5 bases). V lost 3 bases, J lost 3 bases, and 11 bases lay in between. The CDR3 runs 14 residues. Germline-derived CDR1 and CDR2 are LGHNA and YSLEER. CDR3 protein: CASSQGTQDTEAFF. DNA of the CDR3: TGCGCCAGCAGCCAGGGGACCCAGGACACTGAAGCTTTCTTT.

This rearrangement joins TRBV9 to TRBJ2-1; D not certain. Germline V gene lookup returns CDR1 SGDLS and CDR2 YYNGEE. The CDR3 loop spans 15 amino acids. V was trimmed by 0 bases and J by 0 bases, leaving 7 bases between them. DNA for the CDR3: TGTGCCAGCAGCGTAGGGAGCCACTCCTACAATGAGCAGTTCTTC. Amino acid sequence: CASSVGSHSYNEQFF.

The gene calls are TRBV11-2 and TRBJ2-3; TRBD1 aligns across 8 bases. J lost 4 bases, V lost 2 bases, and 2 bases had no gene match. The CDR3 runs 14 residues. CDR1 and CDR2 from the germline V gene are SGHAT and FQNNGV. The CDR3 here is CASSLSRGPDTQYF. The CDR3 DNA reads TGTGCCAGCAGCTTAAGCAGGGGGCCAGATACGCAGTATTTT.

The rearrangement links TRBV27 to TRBJ1-1; D is ambiguous. This CDR3 has 15 residues. Germline V gene lookup returns CDR1 MNHEY and CDR2 SMNVEV (reference sequence). Trimming left V 8 bases short and J 0 bases short, with 16 bases between. CDR3 coding DNA: TGTGCCAGCCACGGTTCTCGGGGTCTGAACACTGAAGCTTTCTTT. Its translation: CASHGSRGLNTEAFF.

V gene TRBV4-1 combines with J gene TRBJ2-3; TRBD2 is a possible D gene (5 bases). V lost 1 base and J 0 bases, leaving 14 bases between the germline ends. CDR1 and CDR2 from the germline V gene are MGHRA and YSYEKL. The CDR3 runs 17 residues. The CDR3 DNA follows: TGCGCCAGCAGCCAAGGGCGGGCCAGGACTAGCACAGATACGCAGTATTTT. It specifies CASSQGRARTSTDTQYF.